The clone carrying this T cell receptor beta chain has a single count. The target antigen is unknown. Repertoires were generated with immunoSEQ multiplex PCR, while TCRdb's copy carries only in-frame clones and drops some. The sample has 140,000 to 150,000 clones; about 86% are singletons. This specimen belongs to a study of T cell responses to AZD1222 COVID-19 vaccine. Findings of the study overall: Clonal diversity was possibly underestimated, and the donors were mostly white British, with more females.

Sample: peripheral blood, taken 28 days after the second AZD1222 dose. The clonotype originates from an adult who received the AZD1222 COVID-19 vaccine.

The CDR3 is CASSWAGTEAFF. DNA for the CDR3: TGTGCCAGCAGTTGGGCAGGCACTGAAGCTTTCTTT. The V and J genes are TRBV12-3 or TRBV12-4 and TRBJ1-1; D uncertain. The CDR3 contains 12 residues. Trimming shortened V by 4 bases and J by 4 bases, and 7 bases separated the two germline ends.